The source of this T cell receptor beta chain is a study of beta chain features in type 1 diabetes. Regarding the study as a whole: A pattern of fewer insertions and more deletions at VDJ junctions was seen in type 1 diabetes patients. For Type 1 diabetes patients, all four CD4+ subsets carried TCRB CDR3s that were moderately but significantly shorter.

The whole isolated RNA underwent reverse transcription, so sequencing captured expressed TCRB transcripts. Only in-frame clones appear in the TCRdb table, and some are missing; sequencing was by immunoSEQ multiplex PCR. Found here are 500,000 to 650,000 clones, 9.5% to 15% of them singletons; the top ten hold more than 0.095%. Only a few counts were recorded for this clone. Its matching antigen is unknown. A much larger clone differs from this one at a single base, so this may be a read error. Trimming removed 3 bases at V and 0 bases at J, with 1 base between. The V gene's germline CDR1 is SGHTS and CDR2 YDEGEE. The CDR3 has 11 amino acids.

The chain carries TRBV5-8 and TRBJ2-7; D gene uncertain. The sequenced material came from naive CD4+ T cells from blood. The TCR was taken from a man aged 30-40 years with type 1 diabetes. The CDR3 region is CASSYSYEQYF. The CDR3 DNA follows: TGTGCCAGCAGCTACTCCTACGAGCAGTACTTC. Supplemented by reference TRBV5-8 and TRBJ2-7, the full variable domain reads EAGVTQSPTHLIKTRGQQATLRCSPISGHTSVYWYQQALGLGLQFLLWYDEGEERNRGNFPPRFSGRQFPNYSSELNVNALELEDSALYLCASSYSYEQYFGPGTRLTVT.